This is a list of T cell receptor beta chains from one sample in a study of T cell repertoires in cytomegalovirus infection. TCRdb ran MiXCR on the reads and lists one entry per CDR3 protein. The profile shows 200,000 to 300,000 distinct CDR3 sequences, 6% to 8% of them singletons. Sequencing was carried out using PBMCs. These receptors originate from a human donor in good health (CMV status not recorded). Some clones in this sample may be carry-over from other donors' samples. The conserved cysteine and the conserved F or W are not part of the CDR3 here.

CDR3 protein	J gene	V gene
SARPQGWATEAF	TRBJ1-1	TRBV20-1
AWEDSGAAKNIQY	TRBJ2-4	TRBV30
ASRRGPNTEAF	TRBJ1-1	TRBV27
SVIPFGTGTGELF	TRBJ2-2	TRBV29-1
ASSPGPGFYEQY	TRBJ2-7	TRBV18
ASSLNSLSGNTIY	TRBJ1-3	TRBV7-9
SVVVLTGELF	TRBJ2-2	TRBV29-1
SVEDGWAQY	TRBJ2-5	TRBV29-1
ASSSGINSPLH	TRBJ1-6	TRBV6-5
ASSSPGSSYEQY	TRBJ2-7	TRBV6-1
ASSPGRVNTEAF	TRBJ1-1	TRBV18
ASSLIGGVPTDTQY	TRBJ2-3	TRBV7-6
SVDRGAPSTDTQY	TRBJ2-3	TRBV29-1
ASRLFGQVNTEAF	TRBJ1-1	TRBV28
ASRLFANAGQGDSPLH	TRBJ1-6	TRBV5-6
ASKPQGAGTEAF	TRBJ1-1	TRBV25-1
ASSTRPTDEKLF	TRBJ1-4	TRBV7-2
ASSTDRGREEQY	TRBJ2-7	TRBV7-2
ASSSPGASNTGELF	TRBJ2-2	TRBV5-1
SARPLAGADTQY	TRBJ2-3	TRBV20-1
SARDPQRPTDTQY	TRBJ2-3	TRBV20-1
ASSQGIEWYRQKEGDTQY	TRBJ2-3	TRBV4-2
ASSGLAVHNEQF	TRBJ2-1	TRBV12-3/TRBV12-4
SARMGTNTGELF	TRBJ2-2	TRBV20-1
ASSLAVNTEAF	TRBJ1-1	TRBV5-1
ASSELSRRRYNSPLH	TRBJ1-6	TRBV25-1
SARLGRPKAF	TRBJ1-1	TRBV20-1
ASSSLTGLAYGYT	TRBJ1-2	TRBV28
ASSFDTLYTGELF	TRBJ2-2	TRBV6-2/TRBV6-3
ASSPGHRISYNEQF	TRBJ2-1	TRBV12-3/TRBV12-4
AISESRAADRNTEAF	TRBJ1-1	TRBV10-3
ASSRDYNSPLH	TRBJ1-6	TRBV9
ASSLGGSVYEQY	TRBJ2-7	TRBV7-8
ASSDGNSLDEQY	TRBJ2-7	TRBV12-3/TRBV12-4
SARDFRMGEKLF	TRBJ1-4	TRBV20-1
SASAEGFYNEQF	TRBJ2-1	TRBV20-1
ASSFTGTGNGYT	TRBJ1-2	TRBV11-1
ASSFRAGGNYEQY	TRBJ2-7	TRBV7-3
ASRITDTQY	TRBJ2-3	TRBV12-3/TRBV12-4
SANPEAF	TRBJ1-1	TRBV20-1
SVEEGGIGYGYT	TRBJ1-2	TRBV29-1
ASSQPTQGRGTEAF	TRBJ1-1	TRBV4-1
ASRPGQGQQETQY	TRBJ2-5	TRBV2
SARQGGTEQY	TRBJ2-7	TRBV20-1
SAKGQYTEAF	TRBJ1-1	TRBV20-1
ASSRPASGDNEQF	TRBJ2-1	TRBV6-1
ASSLLARWNTGELF	TRBJ2-2	TRBV27
SARDGVHGETQY	TRBJ2-5	TRBV20-1
SVEGRQGRNTGELF	TRBJ2-2	TRBV29-1
ATSRDRAAYEQY	TRBJ2-7	TRBV15
ASSRGGKSSNQPQH	TRBJ1-5	TRBV12-3/TRBV12-4
ASSVTGAGELF	TRBJ2-2	TRBV2
ASSPQAGTDTQY	TRBJ2-3	TRBV5-1
ASSEEGSSYNSPLH	TRBJ1-6	TRBV2
ATQEDTGGYQPQH	TRBJ1-5	TRBV10-2
ASSLARGLAYNEQF	TRBJ2-1	TRBV7-2